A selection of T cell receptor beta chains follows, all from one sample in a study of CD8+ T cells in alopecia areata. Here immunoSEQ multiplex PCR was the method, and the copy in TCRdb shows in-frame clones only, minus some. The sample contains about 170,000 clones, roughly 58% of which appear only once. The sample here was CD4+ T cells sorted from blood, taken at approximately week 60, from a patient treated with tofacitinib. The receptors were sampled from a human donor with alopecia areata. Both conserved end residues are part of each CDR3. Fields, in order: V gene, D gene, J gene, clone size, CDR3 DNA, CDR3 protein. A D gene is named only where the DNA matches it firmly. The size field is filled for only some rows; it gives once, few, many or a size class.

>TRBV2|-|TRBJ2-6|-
TGTGCCAGCAGGTCAGACATTTCTGGGGCCAACGTCCTGACTTTC
CASRSDISGANVLTF
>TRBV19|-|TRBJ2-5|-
TGTGCCAGTAGTATGAGGGGCCTGGGGTACCAAGAGACCCAGTACTTC
CASSMRGLGYQETQYF
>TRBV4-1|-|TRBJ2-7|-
TGCGCCAGCAGCCAAGTTACAGGGCAGACCTACGAGCAGTACTTC
CASSQVTGQTYEQYF
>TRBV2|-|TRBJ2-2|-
TGTGCCAGCAGTGAATCCCCCCCGGGCGGGGAGCTGTTTTTT
CASSESPPGGELFF
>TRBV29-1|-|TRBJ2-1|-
TGCAGCGTTGAATGGTGGGGGGAATACAATGAGCAGTTCTTC
CSVEWWGEYNEQFF
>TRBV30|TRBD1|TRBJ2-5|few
TGTGCCTGGAACGCTGGACAGGGGGTACAAGAGACCCAGTACTTC
CAWNAGQGVQETQYF
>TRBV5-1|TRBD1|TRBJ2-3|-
TGCGCCAGCAAGATAGACCCTGGGACAGTCACAGATACGCAGTATTTT
CASKIDPGTVTDTQYF
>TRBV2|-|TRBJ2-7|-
TGTGCCACCAGAACCCAGACGGGGTCCTACGAGCAGTACTTC
CATRTQTGSYEQYF
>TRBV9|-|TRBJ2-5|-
TGTGCCAGCAGCGAGCAGACCGGGGTGTGGGAGACCCAGTACTTC
CASSEQTGVWETQYF
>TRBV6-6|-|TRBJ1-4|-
TGTGCCAGCAATAACAGGGTTGGAGAAAAACTGTTTTTT
CASNNRVGEKLFF
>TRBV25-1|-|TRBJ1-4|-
TGTGCCAGCAGCCCGGGGGCGGATGAAAAACTGTTTTTT
CASSPGADEKLFF
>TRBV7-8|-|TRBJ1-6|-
TGTGCCAGCAGCTTAGGACAGCTCTCACCCCTCCACTTT
CASSLGQLSPLHF
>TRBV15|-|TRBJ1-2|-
TGTGCCACCAGCAGGTACCCTTACACCCTCCGTGACTATGGCTACACCTTC
CATSRYPYTLRDYGYTF
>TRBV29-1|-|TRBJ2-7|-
TGCAGCGCCAGGGCGAACTCCTACGAGCAGTACTTC
CSARANSYEQYF
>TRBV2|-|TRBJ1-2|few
TGTGCCAGCAGTGAATTGAGCAGGGACTATGGCTACACCTTC
CASSELSRDYGYTF
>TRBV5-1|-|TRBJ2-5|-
TGCGCCAGCAGCTTGGAGTTTCATGGAGGGCAAGAGACCCAGTACTTC
CASSLEFHGGQETQYF
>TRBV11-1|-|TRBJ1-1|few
TGTGCCAGCAGCCCCCGGGTAGCGAACACTGAAGCTTTCTTT
CASSPRVANTEAFF
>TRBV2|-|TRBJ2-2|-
TGTGCCAGCAGGGAACAGGGAACCGGGGAGCTGTTTTTT
CASREQGTGELFF
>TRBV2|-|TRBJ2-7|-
TGTGCCAGCAGTGAAGGGCAGGGTCGCGAGCAGTACTTC
CASSEGQGREQYF
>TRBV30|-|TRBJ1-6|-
TGTGCCTGGAGTGTACTCGGCACGCTCTCCTATAATTCACCCCTCCACTTT
CAWSVLGTLSYNSPLHF
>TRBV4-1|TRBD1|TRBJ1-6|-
TGCGCCAGCAGCCAAGCGGGACAGGTCTTTCATTCACCCCTCCACTTT
CASSQAGQVFHSPLHF
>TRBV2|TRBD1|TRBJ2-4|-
TGTGCCAGCAGTGGACAGGGGACAAACATTCAGTACTTC
CASSGQGTNIQYF
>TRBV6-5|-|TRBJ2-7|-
TGTGCCAGCTCTAACGGCTGGGCGGCGGGCTACGAGCAGTACTTC
CASSNGWAAGYEQYF
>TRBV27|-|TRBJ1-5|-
TGTGCCAGCAGCAGCCCCCTCAGGGATAGCAATCAGCCCCAGCATTTT
CASSSPLRDSNQPQHF
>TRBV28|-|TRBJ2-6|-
TGTGCCACCGGAGGGTTTCCGGGAACTGGGGCCAACGTCCTGACTTTC
CATGGFPGTGANVLTF
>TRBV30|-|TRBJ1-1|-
TGTGCCTGGAGTGGGGCTGGGGGCGCGGGAGCTTTCTTT
CAWSGAGGAGAFF
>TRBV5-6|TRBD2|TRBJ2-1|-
TGTGCCAGCAGCCCTAGCGGGGGGGTTTACAATGAGCAGTTCTTC
CASSPSGGVYNEQFF
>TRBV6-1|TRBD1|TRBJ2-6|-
TGTGCCAGCAGTGGAACCGGGACAGGGGGCCTAAACTCTGGGGCCAACGTCCTGACTTTC
CASSGTGTGGLNSGANVLTF
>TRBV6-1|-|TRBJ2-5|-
TGTGCCAGCAAGTCAAACCCCCAAGAGACCCAGTACTTC
CASKSNPQETQYF
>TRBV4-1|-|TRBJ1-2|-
TGCGCCAGCAGCCCTTTACTAACAGGGAACTATGGCTACACCTTC
CASSPLLTGNYGYTF
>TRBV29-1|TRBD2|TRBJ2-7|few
TGCAGCGTTGATAGTATAGCGGGGGATGCATCCTACGAGCAGTACTTC
CSVDSIAGDASYEQYF
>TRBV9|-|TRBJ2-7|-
TGTGCCAGCAGCGCACGAACGGGAGCCTACGAGCAGTACTTC
CASSARTGAYEQYF
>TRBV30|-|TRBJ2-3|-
TGTGCCTGGAGTATATCGCGGAATACGCAGTATTTT
CAWSISRNTQYF
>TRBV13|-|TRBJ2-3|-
TGTGCCAGCAAGGGACTTCGGCACAGCACAGATACGCAGTATTTT
CASKGLRHSTDTQYF
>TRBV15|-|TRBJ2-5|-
TGTGCCACCAGCAGAGATGGCACATCTCCACAAGAGACCCAGTACTTC
CATSRDGTSPQETQYF
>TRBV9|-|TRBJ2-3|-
TGTGCCAGCAGCGTCCTACGCTCCACAGATACGCAGTATTTT
CASSVLRSTDTQYF
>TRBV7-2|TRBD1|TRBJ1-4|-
TGTGCCAGCAGCTTGGGGCCAGGGGGCATCTCAGATGAAAAACTGTTTTTT
CASSLGPGGISDEKLFF
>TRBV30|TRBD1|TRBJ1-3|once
TGTGCCTGGACCCCAGGGGGGAATGGAAACACCATATATTTT
CAWTPGGNGNTIYF
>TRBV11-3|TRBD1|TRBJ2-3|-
TGTGCCAGCAGCTACCACAGGGGTAACACAGATACGCAGTATTTT
CASSYHRGNTDTQYF
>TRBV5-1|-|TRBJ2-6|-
TGCGCCAGCAGCCAGGAGACTGGGGCCAACGTCCTGACTTTC
CASSQETGANVLTF
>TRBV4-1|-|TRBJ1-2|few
TGCGCCAGCAGCCAAGACATTAACAGTCCTTATGGCTACACCTTC
CASSQDINSPYGYTF
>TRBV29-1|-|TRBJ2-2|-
TGCAGCGGGCAAATGAACACCGGGGAGCTGTTTTTT
CSGQMNTGELFF